A selection of T cell receptor beta chains follows, all from one sample in a study of graft-versus-host responses after intestinal transplantation. Sequencing used immunoSEQ multiplex PCR; TCRdb keeps in-frame clones, though not all of them. The data hold 89,000 or so clones, with about four fifths observed a single time. Antigen specificity for these receptors is unknown. Sequencing was performed on unstimulated CD4+ T cells sorted from spleen or lymph node cells, taken before intestinal transplant. The receptors were gathered from a human donor who received an intestinal transplant. Both conserved end residues are part of each CDR3. Fields, in order: J gene, D gene, clone size, V gene, CDR3 protein, CDR3 DNA. The D gene is left open where the match is weak. Expanded clones get a size class; other rows say once, few or many, or leave the size out.

J gene: TRBJ2-7
D gene: TRBD1
clone size: .
V gene: TRBV4-1
CDR3 protein: CASSLTDRADSYEQYF
CDR3 DNA: TGCGCCAGCAGCCTTACAGACAGGGCTGACTCCTACGAGCAGTACTTC

J gene: TRBJ2-5
D gene: TRBD2
clone size: .
V gene: TRBV6-1
CDR3 protein: CASSATSGVVTQYF
CDR3 DNA: TGTGCCAGCAGTGCCACTAGCGGGGTAGTGACCCAGTACTTC

J gene: TRBJ1-2
D gene: .
clone size: .
V gene: TRBV6-5
CDR3 protein: CASSKAGARGYTF
CDR3 DNA: TGTGCCAGCAGCAAGGCGGGGGCTCGTGGCTACACCTTC

J gene: TRBJ2-7
D gene: TRBD1
clone size: once
V gene: TRBV9
CDR3 protein: CASSVGGQAYEQYF
CDR3 DNA: TGTGCCAGCAGCGTAGGGGGACAGGCCTACGAGCAGTACTTC

J gene: TRBJ1-2
D gene: .
clone size: .
V gene: TRBV7-2
CDR3 protein: CASSLARSPYGYTF
CDR3 DNA: TGTGCCAGCAGCTTAGCAAGAAGCCCCTATGGCTACACCTTC

J gene: TRBJ1-1
D gene: .
clone size: .
V gene: TRBV5-1
CDR3 protein: CASSVTTGNTEAFF
CDR3 DNA: TGCGCCAGCAGCGTAACGACAGGGAACACTGAAGCTTTCTTT

J gene: TRBJ2-3
D gene: TRBD2
clone size: .
V gene: TRBV7-2
CDR3 protein: CASSRLAGYGRTDTQYF
CDR3 DNA: TGTGCCAGCAGCCGACTAGCGGGGTACGGACGCACAGATACGCAGTATTTT

J gene: TRBJ2-1
D gene: TRBD1
clone size: once
V gene: TRBV28
CDR3 protein: CASSPTDRPYNEQFF
CDR3 DNA: TGTGCCAGCAGTCCGACGGACAGGCCTTACAATGAGCAGTTCTTC

J gene: TRBJ1-3
D gene: TRBD1
clone size: few
V gene: TRBV10-3
CDR3 protein: CAISESPGTDSGNTIYF
CDR3 DNA: TGTGCCATCAGTGAGAGCCCGGGGACAGACTCTGGAAACACCATATATTTT

J gene: TRBJ1-1
D gene: TRBD1
clone size: .
V gene: TRBV20-1
CDR3 protein: CSAERDRGAFF
CDR3 DNA: TGCAGTGCTGAGAGGGACAGGGGTGCTTTCTTT

J gene: TRBJ2-1
D gene: .
clone size: .
V gene: TRBV21-1
CDR3 protein: CASSKIPVPYNEQFF
CDR3 DNA: TGTGCCAGCAGCAAAATACCGGTCCCCTACAATGAGCAGTTCTTC

J gene: TRBJ1-4
D gene: .
clone size: few
V gene: TRBV6-1
CDR3 protein: CASTAQGSNEKLFF
CDR3 DNA: TGTGCCAGCACGGCTCAGGGGTCTAATGAAAAACTGTTTTTT

J gene: TRBJ1-1
D gene: .
clone size: .
V gene: TRBV10-1
CDR3 protein: CASRTPTGLNTEAFF
CDR3 DNA: TGCGCCAGCAGGACCCCGACAGGACTGAACACTGAAGCTTTCTTT

J gene: TRBJ1-6
D gene: .
clone size: .
V gene: TRBV5-5
CDR3 protein: CASSLFPSSYNSPLHF
CDR3 DNA: TGTGCCAGCAGCTTGTTTCCCAGCTCCTATAATTCACCCCTCCACTTT

J gene: TRBJ1-4
D gene: .
clone size: .
V gene: TRBV28
CDR3 protein: CASSLIGAEKLFF
CDR3 DNA: TGTGCCAGCAGTTTAATAGGGGCTGAAAAACTGTTTTTT

J gene: TRBJ1-4
D gene: .
clone size: .
V gene: TRBV6-5
CDR3 protein: CASALSSLNEKLFF
CDR3 DNA: TGTGCCAGCGCCTTGTCAAGCCTTAATGAAAAACTGTTTTTT

J gene: TRBJ1-6
D gene: .
clone size: .
V gene: TRBV6-1
CDR3 protein: CASSQSKQHNSPLHF
CDR3 DNA: TGTGCCAGCAGTCAATCTAAGCAACATAATTCACCCCTCCACTTT

J gene: TRBJ1-2
D gene: .
clone size: .
V gene: TRBV6-5
CDR3 protein: CASRMTAVNYGYTF
CDR3 DNA: TGTGCCAGCAGGATGACAGCCGTTAACTATGGCTACACCTTC

J gene: TRBJ2-7
D gene: TRBD1
clone size: .
V gene: TRBV4-1
CDR3 protein: CASSHVGTGSDEQYF
CDR3 DNA: TGCGCCAGCAGCCATGTAGGGACAGGCTCCGACGAGCAGTACTTC

J gene: TRBJ2-3
D gene: .
clone size: .
V gene: TRBV5-6
CDR3 protein: CASSFRRGRPTDTQYF
CDR3 DNA: TGTGCCAGCAGCTTTCGGAGGGGGCGTCCAACAGATACGCAGTATTTT

J gene: TRBJ2-1
D gene: .
clone size: .
V gene: TRBV6-6
CDR3 protein: CASTSNRQAGNEQFF
CDR3 DNA: TGTGCCAGCACGTCTAACAGACAGGCTGGGAATGAGCAGTTCTTC

J gene: TRBJ1-1
D gene: .
clone size: .
V gene: TRBV14
CDR3 protein: CASSNPGRPEAFF
CDR3 DNA: TGTGCCAGCAGTAACCCAGGGCGACCTGAAGCTTTCTTT

J gene: TRBJ2-1
D gene: .
clone size: .
V gene: TRBV5-1
CDR3 protein: CASSLAGRGYNEQFF
CDR3 DNA: TGCGCCAGCAGCTTGGCCGGCAGGGGCTACAATGAGCAGTTCTTC

J gene: TRBJ2-7
D gene: TRBD1
clone size: .
V gene: TRBV4-1
CDR3 protein: CASSQLILSLGQGVEQYF
CDR3 DNA: TGCGCCAGCAGCCAATTAATCCTAAGTCTAGGACAGGGCGTCGAGCAGTACTTC

J gene: TRBJ2-1
D gene: .
clone size: .
V gene: TRBV5-1
CDR3 protein: CASSLMGQIRDNEQFF
CDR3 DNA: TGCGCCAGCAGCTTAATGGGACAAATAAGGGACAATGAGCAGTTCTTC

J gene: TRBJ1-5
D gene: .
clone size: .
V gene: TRBV19
CDR3 protein: CATRGLSGDQPQHF
CDR3 DNA: TGTGCCACCAGAGGGTTGTCGGGGGATCAGCCCCAGCATTTT

J gene: TRBJ1-1
D gene: .
clone size: once
V gene: TRBV5-6
CDR3 protein: CASSFGDTEAFF
CDR3 DNA: TGTGCCAGCAGCTTCGGGGACACTGAAGCTTTCTTT

J gene: TRBJ2-7
D gene: TRBD2
clone size: .
V gene: TRBV4-1
CDR3 protein: CASSQTETSPYEQYF
CDR3 DNA: TGCGCCAGCAGCCAGACCGAGACTAGCCCCTACGAGCAGTACTTC

J gene: TRBJ2-3
D gene: TRBD1
clone size: .
V gene: TRBV5-1
CDR3 protein: CASSSQGARTDTQYF
CDR3 DNA: TGCGCCAGCAGCTCTCAGGGGGCACGTACAGATACGCAGTATTTT

J gene: TRBJ1-1
D gene: .
clone size: .
V gene: TRBV5-1
CDR3 protein: CASSLAATSTEAFF
CDR3 DNA: TGCGCCAGCAGCTTGGCCGCGACAAGCACTGAAGCTTTCTTT

J gene: TRBJ1-5
D gene: .
clone size: .
V gene: TRBV7-8
CDR3 protein: CASSPWTAPNQPQHF
CDR3 DNA: TGTGCCAGCAGCCCTTGGACAGCTCCCAATCAGCCCCAGCATTTT

J gene: TRBJ2-2
D gene: TRBD2
clone size: .
V gene: TRBV7-2
CDR3 protein: CASSLTSGVGGELFF
CDR3 DNA: TGTGCCAGCAGCTTGACTAGCGGGGTTGGCGGGGAGCTGTTTTTT